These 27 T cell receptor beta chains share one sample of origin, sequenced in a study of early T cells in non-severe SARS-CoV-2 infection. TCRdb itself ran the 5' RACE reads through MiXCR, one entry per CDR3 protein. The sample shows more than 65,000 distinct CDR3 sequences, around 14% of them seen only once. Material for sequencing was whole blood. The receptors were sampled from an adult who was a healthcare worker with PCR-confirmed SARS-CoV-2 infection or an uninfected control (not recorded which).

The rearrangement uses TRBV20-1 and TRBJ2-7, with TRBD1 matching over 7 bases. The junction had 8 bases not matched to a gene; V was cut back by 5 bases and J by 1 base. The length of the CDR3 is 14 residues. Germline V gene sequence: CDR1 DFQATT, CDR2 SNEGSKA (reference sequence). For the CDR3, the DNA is TGCAGTGCTGGAACCGGGACAGCGTCCTACGAGCAGTACTTC. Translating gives CSAGTGTASYEQYF.

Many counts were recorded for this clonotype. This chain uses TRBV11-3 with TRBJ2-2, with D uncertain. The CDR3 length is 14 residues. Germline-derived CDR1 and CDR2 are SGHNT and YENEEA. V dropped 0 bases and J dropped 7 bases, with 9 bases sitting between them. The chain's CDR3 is CASSLEPWSGELFF. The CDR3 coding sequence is TGTGCCAGCAGCTTAGAGCCGTGGAGCGGGGAGCTGTTTTTT. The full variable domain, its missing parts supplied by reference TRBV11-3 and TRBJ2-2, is EAGVVQSPRYKIIEKKQPVAFWCNPISGHNTLYWYLQNLGQGPELLIRYENEEAVDDSQLPKDRFSAERLKGVDSTLKIQPAELGDSAVYLCASSLEPWSGELFFGEGSRLTVL.

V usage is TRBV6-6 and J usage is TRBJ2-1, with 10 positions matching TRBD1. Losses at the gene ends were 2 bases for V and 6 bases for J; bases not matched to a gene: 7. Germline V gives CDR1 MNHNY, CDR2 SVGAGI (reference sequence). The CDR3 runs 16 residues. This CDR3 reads CASSYGTGAFSNEQFF. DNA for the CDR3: TGTGCCAGCAGTTACGGGACAGGGGCTTTTTCCAATGAGCAGTTCTTC.

The CDR3 DNA reads TGTGCCAGCAGTTACGGGCGGGGCTACTACAATGAGCAGTTCTTC. Translating gives CASSYGRGYYNEQFF. V usage is TRBV6-2 or TRBV6-3 and J usage is TRBJ2-1, with D perhaps TRBD2 (6 bases). This CDR3 is built from 15 residues. Germline lookup yields CDR1 MNHEY and CDR2 SVGEGT. V lost 2 bases, J lost 3 bases, and 11 bases lay in between.

The CDR3 protein is CASSSRQGFYEQYF. CDR3 nucleotides: TGCGCCAGCAGCTCCCGACAGGGATTCTACGAGCAGTACTTC. The V call is TRBV5-1, the J call TRBJ2-7; TRBD1 agrees at 7 bases. This CDR3 comprises 14 residues. Germline V gene sequence: CDR1 SGHRS, CDR2 YFSETQ. With 3 bases clipped from V and 3 bases from J, the junction kept 6 bases outside the gene matches.

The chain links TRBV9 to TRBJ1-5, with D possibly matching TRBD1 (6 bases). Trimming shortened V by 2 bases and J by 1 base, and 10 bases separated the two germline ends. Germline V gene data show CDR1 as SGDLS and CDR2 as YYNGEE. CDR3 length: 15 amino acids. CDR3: CASSVTGASNQPQHF. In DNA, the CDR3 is TGTGCCAGCAGCGTTACGGGGGCGAGCAATCAGCCCCAGCATTTT.

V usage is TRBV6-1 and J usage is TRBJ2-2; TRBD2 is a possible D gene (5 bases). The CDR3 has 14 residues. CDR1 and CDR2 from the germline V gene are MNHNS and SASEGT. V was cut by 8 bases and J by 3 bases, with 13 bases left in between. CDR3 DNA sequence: TGTGCCAGCGCCGGAGGTTTAGACACCGGGGAGCTGTTTTTT. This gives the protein CASAGGLDTGELFF.

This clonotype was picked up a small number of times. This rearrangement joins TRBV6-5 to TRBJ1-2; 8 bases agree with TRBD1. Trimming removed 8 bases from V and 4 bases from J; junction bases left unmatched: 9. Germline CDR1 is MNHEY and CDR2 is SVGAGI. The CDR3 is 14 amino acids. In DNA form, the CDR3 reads TGTGCCAGCGGCGTCTTAGGACAGGGCTATGGCTACACCTTC. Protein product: CASGVLGQGYGYTF.

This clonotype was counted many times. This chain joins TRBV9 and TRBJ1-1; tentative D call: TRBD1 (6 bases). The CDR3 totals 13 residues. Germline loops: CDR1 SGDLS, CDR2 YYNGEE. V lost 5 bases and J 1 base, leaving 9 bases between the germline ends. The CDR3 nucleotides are TGTGCCAGCAGAAGGACAGCGAACACTGAAGCTTTCTTT. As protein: CASRRTANTEAFF.

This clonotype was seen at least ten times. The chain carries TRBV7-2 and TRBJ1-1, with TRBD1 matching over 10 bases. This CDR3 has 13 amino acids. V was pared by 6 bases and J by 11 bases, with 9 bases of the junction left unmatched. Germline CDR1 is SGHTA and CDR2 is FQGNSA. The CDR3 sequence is CASSRTGTGAAFF. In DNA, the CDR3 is TGTGCCAGCAGTCGTACCGGGACAGGGGCCGCTTTCTTT.

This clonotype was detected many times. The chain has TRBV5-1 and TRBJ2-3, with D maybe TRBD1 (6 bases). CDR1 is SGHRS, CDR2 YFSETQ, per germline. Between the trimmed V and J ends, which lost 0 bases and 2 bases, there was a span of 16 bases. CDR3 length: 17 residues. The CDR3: CASSLAIQGWATDTQYF. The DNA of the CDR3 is TGCGCCAGCAGCTTGGCCATACAGGGTTGGGCCACAGATACGCAGTATTTT.

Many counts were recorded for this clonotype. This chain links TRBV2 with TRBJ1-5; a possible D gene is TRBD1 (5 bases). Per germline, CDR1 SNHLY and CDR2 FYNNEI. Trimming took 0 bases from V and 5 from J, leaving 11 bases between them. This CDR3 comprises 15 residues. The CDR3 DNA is TGTGCCAGCAGTGAAGCTCTCAGGGAGGATCAGCCCCAGCATTTT. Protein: CASSEALREDQPQHF.

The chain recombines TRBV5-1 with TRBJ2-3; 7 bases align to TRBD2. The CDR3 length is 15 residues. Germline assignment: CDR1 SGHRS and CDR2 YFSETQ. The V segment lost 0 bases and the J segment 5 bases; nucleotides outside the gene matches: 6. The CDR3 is CASSLAGTTLDTQYF. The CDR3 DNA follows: TGCGCCAGCAGCTTGGCCGGGACTACCCTAGATACGCAGTATTTT.

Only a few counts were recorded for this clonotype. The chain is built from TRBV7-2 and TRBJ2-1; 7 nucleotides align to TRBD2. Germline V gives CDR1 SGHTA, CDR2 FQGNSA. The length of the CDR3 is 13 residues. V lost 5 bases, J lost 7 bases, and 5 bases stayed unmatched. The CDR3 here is CASSRGRVNEQFF. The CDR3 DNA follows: TGTGCCAGCAGCCGGGGGAGGGTGAATGAGCAGTTCTTC. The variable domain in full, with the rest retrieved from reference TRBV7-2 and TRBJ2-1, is GAGVSQSPSNKVTEKGKDVELRCDPISGHTALYWYRQSLGQGLEFLIYFQGNSAPDKSGLPSDRFSAERTGGSVSTLTIQRTQQEDSAVYLCASSRGRVNEQFFGPGTRLTVL.

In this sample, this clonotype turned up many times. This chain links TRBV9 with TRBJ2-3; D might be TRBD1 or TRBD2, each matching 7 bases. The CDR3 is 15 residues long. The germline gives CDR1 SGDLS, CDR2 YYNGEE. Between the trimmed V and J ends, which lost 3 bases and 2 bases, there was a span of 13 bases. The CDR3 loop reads CASSGEGASTDTQYF. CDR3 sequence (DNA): TGTGCCAGCAGCGGGGAGGGGGCGTCCACAGATACGCAGTATTTT.

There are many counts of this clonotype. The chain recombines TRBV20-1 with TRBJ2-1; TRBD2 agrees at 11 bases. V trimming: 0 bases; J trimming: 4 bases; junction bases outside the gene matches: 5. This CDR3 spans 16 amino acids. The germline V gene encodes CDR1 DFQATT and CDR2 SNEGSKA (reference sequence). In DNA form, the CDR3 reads TGCAGTGCTAGAGACCCTAGCGGGAGGTTTTACAATGAGCAGTTCTTC. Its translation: CSARDPSGRFYNEQFF.

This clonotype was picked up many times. This CDR3 is CASSQVSGSGSTDTQYF. The CDR3 DNA reads TGTGCCAGCAGCCAAGTTTCGGGTAGCGGGAGCACAGATACGCAGTATTTT. J is TRBJ2-3 and V is TRBV4-2; 7 bases map to TRBD2. V was pared by 1 base and J by 0 bases, with 7 bases of the junction left unmatched. Germline V CDR1 and CDR2: LGHNA, YNFKEQ. This CDR3 has 17 amino acids.

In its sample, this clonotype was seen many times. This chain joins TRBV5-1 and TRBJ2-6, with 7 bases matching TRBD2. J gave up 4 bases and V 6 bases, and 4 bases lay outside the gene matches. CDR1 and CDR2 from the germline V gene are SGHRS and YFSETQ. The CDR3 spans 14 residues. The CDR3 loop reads CASMGGVGANVLTF. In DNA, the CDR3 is TGCGCCAGCATGGGAGGGGTAGGGGCCAACGTCCTGACTTTC.

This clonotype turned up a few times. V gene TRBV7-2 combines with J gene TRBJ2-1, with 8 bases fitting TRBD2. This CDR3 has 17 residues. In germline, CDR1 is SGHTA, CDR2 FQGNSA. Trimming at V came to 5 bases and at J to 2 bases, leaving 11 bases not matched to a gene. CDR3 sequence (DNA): TGTGCCAGCAGCATCGCTCGGGGAGCGGGGGCCTACAATGAGCAGTTCTTC. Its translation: CASSIARGAGAYNEQFF.

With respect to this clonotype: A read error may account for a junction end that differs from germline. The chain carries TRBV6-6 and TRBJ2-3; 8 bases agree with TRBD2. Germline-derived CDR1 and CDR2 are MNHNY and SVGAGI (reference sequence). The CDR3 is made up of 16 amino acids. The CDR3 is CVSSLGVSGIADTQYF. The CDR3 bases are TGTGTCAGCAGCCTAGGTGTTAGCGGGATAGCAGATACGCAGTATTTT.

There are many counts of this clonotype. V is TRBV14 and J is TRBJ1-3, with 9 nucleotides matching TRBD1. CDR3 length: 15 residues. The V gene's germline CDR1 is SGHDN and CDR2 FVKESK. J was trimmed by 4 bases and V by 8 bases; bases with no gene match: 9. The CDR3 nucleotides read TGTGCCAGCCATGGGACAGGGATTGTCGGAAACACCATATATTTT. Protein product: CASHGTGIVGNTIYF.

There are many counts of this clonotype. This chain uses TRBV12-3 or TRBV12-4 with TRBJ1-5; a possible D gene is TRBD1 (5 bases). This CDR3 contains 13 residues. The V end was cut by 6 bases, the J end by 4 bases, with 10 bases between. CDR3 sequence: CASRAGGNQPQHF. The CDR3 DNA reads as TGTGCCAGCAGGGCCGGGGGGAATCAGCCCCAGCATTTT.

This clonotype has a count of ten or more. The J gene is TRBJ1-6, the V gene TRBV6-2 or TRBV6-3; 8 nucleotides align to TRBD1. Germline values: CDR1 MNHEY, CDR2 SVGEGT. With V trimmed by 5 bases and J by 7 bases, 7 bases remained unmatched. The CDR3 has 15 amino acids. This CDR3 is CASSDRTGSNSPLHF. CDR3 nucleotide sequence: TGTGCCAGCAGTGATCGGACAGGGTCCAATTCACCCCTCCACTTT.

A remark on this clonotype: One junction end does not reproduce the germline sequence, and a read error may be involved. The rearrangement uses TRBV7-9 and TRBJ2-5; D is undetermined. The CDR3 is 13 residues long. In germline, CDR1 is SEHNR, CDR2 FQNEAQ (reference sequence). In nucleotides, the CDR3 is TGTGCCAGCAGCAGTCCGTACCAAGAGACCCGGTACTTC. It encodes CASSSPYQETRYF.

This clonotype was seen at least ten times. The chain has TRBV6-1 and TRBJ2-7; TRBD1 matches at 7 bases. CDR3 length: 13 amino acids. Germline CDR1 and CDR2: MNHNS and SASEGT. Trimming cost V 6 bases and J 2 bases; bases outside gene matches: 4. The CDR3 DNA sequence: TGTGCCAGCAGCACGGGACAGACCTACGAGCAGTACTTC. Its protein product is CASSTGQTYEQYF.

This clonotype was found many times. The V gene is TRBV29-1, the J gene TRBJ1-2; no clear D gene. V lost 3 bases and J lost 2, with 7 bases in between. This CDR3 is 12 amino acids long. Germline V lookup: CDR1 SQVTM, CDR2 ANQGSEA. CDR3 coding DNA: TGCAGCGTTGATCACACGAACTATGGCTACACCTTC. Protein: CSVDHTNYGYTF.

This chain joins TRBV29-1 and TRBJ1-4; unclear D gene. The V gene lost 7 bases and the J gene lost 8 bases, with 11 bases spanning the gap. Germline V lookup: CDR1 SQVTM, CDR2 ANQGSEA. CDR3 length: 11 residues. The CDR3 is CSGGNGEKLFF. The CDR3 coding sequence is TGCAGCGGTGGCAATGGGGAAAAACTGTTTTTT.